What follows is one TCR beta chain and its context. The antigen remains undetermined. Data came from immunoSEQ multiplex PCR; TCRdb stores just in-frame clones and leaves some out. The table shows 110,000 to 150,000 clones, with 76% occurring only once. This record belongs to a study of cytotoxic CD8 clonotypes in ibrutinib-treated CLL. Study-wide results and limits: In sustained-remission versus progressing patients, sampling times differed.

The V gene end was trimmed by 8 bases and the J gene end by 5 bases; junction bases not matched to a gene: 4. The V gene's germline CDR1 is SEHNR and CDR2 FQNEAQ (reference sequence). The CDR3 has 12 residues. The specimen was PBMCs, collected after 24 months of ibrutinib treatment. The sequence was collected from a human donor with chronic lymphocytic leukemia. The rearrangement joins TRBV7-9 to TRBJ2-5; TRBD1 aligns across 8 bases. The CDR3 here is CASATGAETQYF. CDR3 in DNA: TGTGCCAGCGCGACAGGGGCGGAGACCCAGTACTTC. The full variable domain, completed using reference TRBV7-9 and TRBJ2-5, is DTGVSQNPRHKITKRGQNVTFRCDPISEHNRLYWYRQTLGQGPEFLTYFQNEAQLEKSRLLSDRFSAERPKGSFSTLEIQRTEQGDSAMYLCASATGAETQYFGPGTRLLVL.